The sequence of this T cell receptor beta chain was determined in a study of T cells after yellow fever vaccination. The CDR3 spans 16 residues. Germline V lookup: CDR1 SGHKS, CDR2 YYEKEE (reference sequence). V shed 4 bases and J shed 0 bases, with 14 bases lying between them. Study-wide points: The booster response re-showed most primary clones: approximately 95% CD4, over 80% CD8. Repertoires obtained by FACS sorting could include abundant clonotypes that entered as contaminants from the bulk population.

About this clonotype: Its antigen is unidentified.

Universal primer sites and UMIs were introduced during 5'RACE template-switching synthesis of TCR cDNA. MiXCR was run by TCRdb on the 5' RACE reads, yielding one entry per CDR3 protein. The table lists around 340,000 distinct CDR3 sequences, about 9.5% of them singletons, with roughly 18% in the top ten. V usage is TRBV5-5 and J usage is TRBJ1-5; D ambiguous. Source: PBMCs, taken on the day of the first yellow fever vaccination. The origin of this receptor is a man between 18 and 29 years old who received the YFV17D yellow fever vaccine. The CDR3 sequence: CASSLAGPNSNQPQHF. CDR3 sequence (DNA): TGTGCCAGCAGCCTGGCCGGGCCGAATAGCAATCAGCCCCAGCATTTT. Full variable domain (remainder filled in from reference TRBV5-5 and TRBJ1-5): DAGVTQSPTHLIKTRGQQVTLRCSPISGHKSVSWYQQVLGQGPQFIFQYYEKEERGRGNFPDRFSARQFPNYSSELNVNALLLGDSALYLCASSLAGPNSNQPQHFGDGTRLSIL.